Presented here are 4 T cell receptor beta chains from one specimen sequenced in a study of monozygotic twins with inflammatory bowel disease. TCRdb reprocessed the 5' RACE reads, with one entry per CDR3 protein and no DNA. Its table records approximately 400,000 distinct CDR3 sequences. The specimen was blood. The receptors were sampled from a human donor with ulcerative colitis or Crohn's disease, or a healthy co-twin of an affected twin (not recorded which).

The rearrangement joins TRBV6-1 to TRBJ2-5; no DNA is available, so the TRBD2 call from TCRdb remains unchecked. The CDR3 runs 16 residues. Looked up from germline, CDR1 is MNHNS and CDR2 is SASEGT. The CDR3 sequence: CASSPWTSGGAETQYF.

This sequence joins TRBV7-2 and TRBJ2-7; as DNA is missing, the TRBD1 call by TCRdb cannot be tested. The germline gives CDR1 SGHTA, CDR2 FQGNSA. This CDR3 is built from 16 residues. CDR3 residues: CASSFSRTADSYEQYF. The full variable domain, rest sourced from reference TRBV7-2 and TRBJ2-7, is GAGVSQSPSNKVTEKGKDVELRCDPISGHTALYWYRQSLGQGLEFLIYFQGNSAPDKSGLPSDRFSAERTGGSVSTLTIQRTQQEDSAVYLCASSFSRTADSYEQYFGPGTRLTVT.

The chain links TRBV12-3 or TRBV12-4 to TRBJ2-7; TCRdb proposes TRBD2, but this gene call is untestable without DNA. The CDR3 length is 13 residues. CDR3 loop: CASSFGLSYEQYF.

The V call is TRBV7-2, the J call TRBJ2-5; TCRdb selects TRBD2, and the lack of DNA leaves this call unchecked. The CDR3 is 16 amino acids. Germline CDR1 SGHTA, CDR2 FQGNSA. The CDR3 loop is CASSLEGTSGSRTQYF.